What follows are 32 T cell receptor beta chains derived from one specimen sequenced in a study of vaccination and CD4 T cells after COVID-19. Their target antigens are unknown. At the Johns Hopkins FTIC core, DNA taken from cultured CD4+ T cells was sequenced by way of the Oncomine TCR Beta short-read assay. TCRdb independently ran MiXCR on the PCR reads; one entry per CDR3 protein. The table shows 15,000 to 25,000 distinct CDR3 sequences, with around 50% occurring only once. Sample treatment: 10-day PBMC culture with coronavirus spike peptide pools or control peptides (ViraFEST assay). What was sequenced was CD4+ T cells from blood, cultured in vitro. These receptors were obtained from a human donor who had recovered from COVID-19.

This sequence joins TRBV10-3 and TRBJ2-3; D tentatively reads TRBD1 or TRBD2 (6 bases each). The CDR3 runs to 15 residues. The V end was cut by 7 bases, the J end by 5 bases, with 19 bases between. Germline CDR1 ENHRY, CDR2 SYGVKD. The CDR3 sequence: CAITSRGGQQDTQYF. CDR3 DNA sequence: TGTGCCATCACCTCTAGAGGGGGGCAGCAAGATACGCAGTATTTT.

The chain joins TRBV7-7 to TRBJ2-1; TRBD2 agrees at 15 bases. Trimming cost V 1 base and J 6 bases; bases outside gene matches: 1. Germline CDR1 reads SSHAT; CDR2 reads FNYEAQ (reference sequence). The CDR3 totals 16 residues. CDR3 region: CASSLGGLAGGNEQFF. The CDR3 DNA follows: TGTGCCAGCAGCTTAGGGGGACTAGCGGGGGGCAATGAGCAGTTCTTC.

This clonotype came up a few times. The chain is built from TRBV6-5 and TRBJ2-6, with 7 positions matching TRBD2. V lost 3 bases, J lost 2 bases, and 4 bases stayed unmatched. Germline-derived CDR1 and CDR2 are MNHEY and SVGAGI. The length of the CDR3 is 16 residues. The CDR3, as DNA: TGTGCCAGCAGTTATGGGGGAGGGGCTGGGGCCAACGTCCTGACTTTC. Encoded protein: CASSYGGGAGANVLTF.

The V gene is TRBV6-1, the J gene TRBJ1-3; no clear D gene. V lost 6 bases to trimming and J lost 4 bases, with 4 bases between them. The germline V gene encodes CDR1 MNHNS and CDR2 SASEGT. The CDR3 loop spans 11 amino acids. This chain's CDR3 is CASRGGNTIYF. DNA for the CDR3: TGTGCCAGCAGAGGGGGAAACACCATATATTTT.

The chain links TRBV6-1 to TRBJ1-2, with 8 bases identical to TRBD1. Unmatched junction bases numbered 5, after V lost 6 bases and J lost 2 bases. The germline V gene has CDR1 MNHNS and CDR2 SASEGT. The CDR3 extends over 14 amino acids. CDR3 sequence (DNA): TGTGCCAGCAGGACAGGACAGGGAAACTATGGCTACACCTTC. It codes for CASRTGQGNYGYTF.

The chain uses TRBV20-1 and TRBJ2-1; maybe TRBD2 (5 bases). TRBJ2-7 matches the DNA end more closely, so the J call is doubtful. CDR1 and CDR2 from the germline V gene are DFQATT and SNEGSKA (reference sequence). The CDR3 runs 13 residues. The CDR3 here is CSAFSGLGNEQYF. CDR3 nucleotides: TGCAGTGCTTTCAGCGGCCTGGGTAATGAGCAGTACTTC.

The rearrangement uses TRBV20-1 and TRBJ2-7, with D perhaps matching TRBD2 (6 bases). The V gene's germline CDR1 is DFQATT and CDR2 SNEGSKA (reference sequence). V was shortened by 3 bases and J by 3 bases, with 15 bases between the two germline ends. There are 14 residues in the CDR3. The CDR3 coding sequence is TGCAGTGCTAGGGCCGGGACTCAGGACTACGAGCAGTACTTC. It translates to CSARAGTQDYEQYF.

The chain is built from TRBV7-3 and TRBJ2-3; either TRBD1 or TRBD2 may fit D (5 bases each). The V and J ends lost 5 bases and 3 bases respectively, with 15 bases between them. The CDR3 has 15 residues. Germline assignment: CDR1 SGHTA and CDR2 FQGTGA. The CDR3 loop is CASSPGQGPTDTQYF. CDR3 bases: TGTGCCAGCAGCCCGGGGCAGGGTCCAACAGATACGCAGTATTTT.

The V call is TRBV6-2 or TRBV6-3, the J call TRBJ1-5; D is uncertain. The CDR3 is 15 amino acids. Germline CDR1 and CDR2: MNHEY and SVGEGT. V lost 4 bases, J lost 0 bases, and 10 bases lay in between. The CDR3 DNA reads as TGTGCCAGCAGTTTCCGTCCTTATAGCAATCAGCCCCAGCATTTT. It encodes CASSFRPYSNQPQHF.

This clonotype was seen a handful of times. This chain connects TRBV6-2 or TRBV6-3 to TRBJ2-1; TRBD2 agrees at 7 bases. Per germline, CDR1 MNHEY and CDR2 SVGEGT. The CDR3 has 15 residues. V gave up 6 bases and J gave up 2 bases; unmatched junction bases: 7. This chain's CDR3 is CASRTQRGAYNEQFF. Here the CDR3 DNA reads TGTGCCAGCAGGACCCAGCGGGGAGCCTACAATGAGCAGTTCTTC.

This clonotype was observed once. The germline gene is not matched at one end of the junction; a read error may be the cause. V and J are TRBV11-2 and TRBJ1-5, with D hard to call. This CDR3 region has 15 residues. CDR1 is SGHAT and CDR2 is FQNNGV in the germline V gene. CDR3 in amino acids: CASSLEGFGKQPQHF. DNA for the CDR3: TGTGCCAGCAGCTTAGAAGGGTTTGGCAAGCAGCCCCAGCATTTT. Complete variable domain (other parts from reference TRBV11-2 and TRBJ1-5): EAGVAQSPRYKIIEKRQSVAFWCNPISGHATLYWYQQILGQGPKLLIQFQNNGVVDDSQLPKDRFSAERLKGVDSTLKIQPAKLEDSAVYLCASSLEGFGKQPQHFGDGTRLSIL.

The V and J genes are TRBV20-1 and TRBJ2-7, with D unclear. Germline V gene data show CDR1 as DFQATT and CDR2 as SNEGSKA (reference sequence). Between the trimmed V and J ends, which lost 5 bases and 3 bases, there was a span of 11 bases. The CDR3 extends over 12 amino acids. CDR3 sequence: CSAARTLYEQYF. The CDR3 DNA reads TGCAGTGCTGCCCGAACCCTCTACGAGCAGTACTTC.

The CDR3 DNA follows: TGTGCCAGTATAGGCGCGAGAAACTTGGGTACGCAGTATTTT. This sequence encodes CASIGARNLGTQYF. The chain links TRBV27 to TRBJ2-3; D ambiguous. The V gene lost 9 bases and the J gene lost 8 bases, with 21 bases spanning the gap. Germline values: CDR1 MNHEY, CDR2 SMNVEV (reference sequence). The CDR3 is 14 amino acids.

The rearrangement uses TRBV10-3 and TRBJ2-7, with D hard to call. The CDR3 length is 16 residues. Germline V gives CDR1 ENHRY, CDR2 SYGVKD. The V gene lost 3 bases and the J gene lost 4 bases, with 19 bases spanning the gap. DNA of the CDR3: TGTGCCATCAGTGATTATGGACCTACCATCCCGTACGAGCAGTACTTC. Amino acid sequence: CAISDYGPTIPYEQYF.

This chain links TRBV5-4 with TRBJ2-1, with TRBD2 matching 9 bases. V dropped 4 bases and J dropped 7; count of bases not matched to a gene: 12. Germline assignment: CDR1 SGHNT and CDR2 YYREEE (reference sequence). The CDR3 runs 16 residues. The CDR3 protein is CASSPSWVAGENEQFF. The CDR3 DNA sequence: TGTGCCAGCAGCCCCTCATGGGTAGCGGGAGAAAATGAGCAGTTCTTC.

The chain recombines TRBV7-8 with TRBJ2-5; 8 bases map to TRBD2. CDR1 and CDR2 from the germline V gene are SGHVS and FQNEAQ. The CDR3 sequence is 15 residues long. Germline trimming cut 7 bases from V and 5 bases from J; bases unmatched to any gene: 12. The CDR3 reads CASTRGGALMETQYF. CDR3 in DNA: TGTGCCAGCACCCGGGGGGGGGCACTCATGGAGACCCAGTACTTC.

The CDR3 DNA reads TGTGCCCACCAGGCGGCAGGGGGCAATCAGCCCCAGCATTTT. As protein: CAHQAAGGNQPQHF. This chain joins TRBV6-2 or TRBV6-3 and TRBJ1-5, with TRBD1 as a possible D gene (6 bases). Germline V CDR1 and CDR2: MNHEY, SVGEGT. This CDR3 contains 14 residues. V was clipped by 11 bases and J by 2 bases, with 16 bases between them.

This clonotype was counted a single time. The chain links TRBV21-1 to TRBJ1-2. TRBV21-1 is an annotated pseudogene. The CDR3 contains 16 residues. CDR3 DNA sequence: TGTGCCAGCAGCACAACGTTTGGTGGCAGAAACTATGGCTACACCTTC. As protein: CASSTTFGGRNYGYTF.

Only a few counts were recorded for this clonotype. V is TRBV7-3 and J is TRBJ1-1, with D unclear. This CDR3 spans 13 amino acids. Between the trimmed V and J ends, which lost 5 bases and 2 bases, there was a span of 9 bases. The germline V gene has CDR1 SGHTA and CDR2 FQGTGA. The CDR3 protein is CASSQGPNTEAFF. The CDR3 DNA follows: TGTGCCAGCAGCCAAGGGCCTAACACTGAAGCTTTCTTT.

The V gene is TRBV7-2, the J gene TRBJ2-7; D not certain. V lost 2 bases and J 7 bases, leaving 12 bases between the germline ends. The CDR3 is made up of 13 amino acids. The germline gives CDR1 SGHTA, CDR2 FQGNSA. The CDR3 region is CASSLQSFYEQYF. The CDR3, as DNA: TGTGCCAGCAGCTTACAATCCTTCTATGAGCAGTACTTC.

The chain carries TRBV6-1 and TRBJ2-5, with 7 bases fitting TRBD1. V lost 5 bases and J lost 2; bases outside the gene matches: 8. This CDR3 region has 15 residues. The germline CDR1 and CDR2 sequences are MNHNS and SASEGT. The DNA of the CDR3 is TGTGCCAGCAGTAAATATGGGACAGATCAAGAGACCCAGTACTTC. Amino acid sequence: CASSKYGTDQETQYF.

The V call is TRBV7-6, the J call TRBJ2-2; D assignment may be TRBD1 or TRBD2 (5 bases each). CDR1 and CDR2 from the germline V gene are SGHVS and FNYEAQ. This CDR3 region has 15 residues. V lost 1 base and J 5 bases, leaving 11 bases between the germline ends. For the CDR3, the DNA is TGTGCCAGCAGCTTAGTGGGGGATCAAACCGGGGAGCTGTTTTTT. It translates to CASSLVGDQTGELFF.

The CDR3 is CASSLFSTDYGYTF. Here the CDR3 DNA reads TGTGCCAGCAGTTTATTTAGTACGGACTATGGCTACACCTTC. The chain uses TRBV28 and TRBJ1-2, with unresolved D. The CDR3 length is 14 residues. V lost 1 base to trimming and J lost 3 bases, with 9 bases between them. In germline, CDR1 is MDHEN, CDR2 SYDVKM.

The V gene is TRBV6-1, the J gene TRBJ2-5; 14 nucleotides align to TRBD2. Germline-derived CDR1 and CDR2 are MNHNS and SASEGT. Losses at the gene ends were 5 bases for V and 1 base for J; bases not matched to a gene: 3. The CDR3 spans 16 residues. CDR3 coding DNA: TGTGCCAGCAGTCCTGGACTAGCGGGAGGCCAAGAGACCCAGTACTTC. This encodes CASSPGLAGGQETQYF.

This sequence joins TRBV9 and TRBJ1-6, with 7 positions matching TRBD1. This CDR3 comprises 14 residues. Looked up from germline, CDR1 is SGDLS and CDR2 is YYNGEE. Trimming took 3 bases from V and 7 from J; bases not matched to a gene: 4. The CDR3 DNA reads as TGTGCCAGCAGCGCCAGGGGGGCGAATTCACCCCTCCACTTT. Translating gives CASSARGANSPLHF.

This clonotype was recorded once. V and J are TRBV28 and TRBJ1-1; no clear D gene. Germline assignment: CDR1 MDHEN and CDR2 SYDVKM. V was shortened by 4 bases and J by 14 bases, with 14 bases between the two germline ends. The CDR3 spans 11 residues. CDR3 region: CASSSRHPGFF. CDR3 in DNA: TGTGCCAGCAGTTCGCGTCACCCCGGCTTCTTT.

This clonotype qualifies as hyperexpanded. The chain links TRBV12-3 or TRBV12-4 to TRBJ2-7; 7 positions match TRBD2. J lost 1 base, V lost 1 base, and 4 bases had no gene match. This CDR3 spans 15 amino acids. The CDR3 here is CASSLGRGRSYEQYF. CDR3 coding DNA: TGTGCCAGCAGTTTAGGGCGGGGGAGATCCTACGAGCAGTACTTC.

This clonotype was picked up a small number of times. The V call is TRBV20-1, the J call TRBJ2-3, with D possibly being TRBD2 (6 bases). From germline, CDR1 is DFQATT and CDR2 SNEGSKA (reference sequence). The CDR3 has 15 residues. The V gene lost 5 bases and the J gene lost 2 bases, with 17 bases spanning the gap. The CDR3 here is CSALKTSFATDTQYF. The CDR3 DNA sequence: TGCAGTGCTCTCAAGACTAGTTTCGCCACAGATACGCAGTATTTT.

This clonotype was detected only a few times. The chain recombines TRBV6-5 with TRBJ1-2; D is perhaps TRBD1 (5 bases). CDR1 MNHEY and CDR2 SVGAGI come from the germline V gene. V lost 2 bases to trimming and J lost 0 bases, with 10 bases between them. The CDR3 sequence is 15 residues long. CDR3 DNA: TGTGCCAGCAGTTACGGGGCAGTCTCTAACTATGGCTACACCTTC. Translated: CASSYGAVSNYGYTF.

The V and J genes are TRBV27 and TRBJ1-5, with 9 positions matching TRBD1. Germline CDR1 is MNHEY and CDR2 is SMNVEV (reference sequence). Trimming at V came to 0 bases and at J to 9 bases, leaving 15 bases not matched to a gene. The CDR3 is made up of 18 amino acids. CDR3 loop: CASSLSTGQGPISGPQHF. DNA of the CDR3: TGTGCCAGCAGTTTATCGACGGGACAGGGCCCCATCTCGGGGCCCCAGCATTTT.

The rearrangement uses TRBV19 and TRBJ2-7, with a possible D match to TRBD1 (6 bases). CDR3 length: 14 residues. Deletions cut 5 bases from V and 2 bases from J, with 13 bases between. Germline V gene sequence: CDR1 LNHDA, CDR2 SQIVND (reference sequence). CDR3 DNA sequence: TGTGCCAGTAGTCGAGGGACACCACCCTACGAGCAGTACTTC. It codes for CASSRGTPPYEQYF.

The chain carries TRBV11-3 and TRBJ1-2; D possibly corresponds to TRBD1 (6 bases). The germline gives CDR1 SGHNT, CDR2 YENEEA. This CDR3 is 13 amino acids long. The V gene lost 5 bases and the J gene lost 3 bases, with 10 bases spanning the gap. DNA for the CDR3: TGTGCCAGCAGCCAGGGGTGGGACTATGGCTACACCTTC. Translating gives CASSQGWDYGYTF. Full variable domain (missing parts from reference TRBV11-3 and TRBJ1-2): EAGVVQSPRYKIIEKKQPVAFWCNPISGHNTLYWYLQNLGQGPELLIRYENEEAVDDSQLPKDRFSAERLKGVDSTLKIQPAELGDSAVYLCASSQGWDYGYTFGSGTRLTVV.